This TCR beta chain was documented in a study of glioma-infiltrating T cells after dendritic cell vaccination. Across the whole study: Dendritic cells derived from monocytes and pulsed with autologous tumor lysate formed the vaccine. Dendritic cell vaccine was injected intradermally three times, biweekly.

Points from the study as a whole: The cohort had few patients with full blood and tumor sets.

V lost 6 bases and J 6 bases, leaving 18 bases between the germline ends. CDR3 size: 16 residues. Germline V lookup: CDR1 MGHDK, CDR2 SYGVNS. As regards this clone: Its target is unknown.

Generated by immunoSEQ multiplex PCR, the TCRdb table keeps only in-frame clones and is missing some. The sample records 93,000 or so clones, roughly 81% being singletons. This specimen was blood, taken before dendritic cell vaccination. V and J are TRBV25-1 and TRBJ1-6; tentatively, D is TRBD1 (6 bases). The clonotype comes from a human donor with glioblastoma. In DNA form, the CDR3 reads TGTGCCAGCAGAGCACTGACAGGAGGCTTTAATTCACCCCTCCACTTT. Protein product: CASRALTGGFNSPLHF.